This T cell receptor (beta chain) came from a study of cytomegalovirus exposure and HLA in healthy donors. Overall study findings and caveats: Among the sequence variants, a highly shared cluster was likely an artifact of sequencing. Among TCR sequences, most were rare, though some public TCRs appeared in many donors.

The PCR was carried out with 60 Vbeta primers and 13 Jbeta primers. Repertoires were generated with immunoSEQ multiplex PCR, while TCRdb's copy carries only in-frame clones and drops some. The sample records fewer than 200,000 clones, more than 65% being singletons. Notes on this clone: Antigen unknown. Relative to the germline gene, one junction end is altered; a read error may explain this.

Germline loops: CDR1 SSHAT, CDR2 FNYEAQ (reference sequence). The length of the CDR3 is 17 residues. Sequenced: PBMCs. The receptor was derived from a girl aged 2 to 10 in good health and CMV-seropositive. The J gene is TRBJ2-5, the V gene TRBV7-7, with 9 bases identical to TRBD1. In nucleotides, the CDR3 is TGTGCTAGCAGATCCGGGACAGGGCTGGCGGGCCAAGAGACCCAGTACTTC. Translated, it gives CASRSGTGLAGQETQYF. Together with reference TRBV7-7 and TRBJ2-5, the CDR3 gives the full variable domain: GAGVSQSPRYKVTKRGQDVTLRCDPISSHATLYWYQQALGQGPEFLTYFNYEAQPDKSGLPSDRFSAERPEGSISTLTIQRTEQRDSAMYRCASRSGTGLAGQETQYFGPGTRLLVL.